What follows are 15 T cell receptor beta chains derived from one specimen sequenced in a study. TCRdb analysed the 5' RACE reads with MiXCR anew, one entry per CDR3 protein. The sample gives over 45,000 distinct CDR3 sequences, roughly 28% of which show up once; approximately 2.2% is in the top ten. Cells sorted as Tregs were CD4+, CD25+ and CD127-/low. The sample was tumor-infiltrating Tregs sorted from the breast tumor. The source is a female donor with breast cancer.

The chain joins TRBV6-1 to TRBJ1-5, with D maybe TRBD1 (6 bases). V lost 7 bases to trimming and J lost 4 bases, with 14 bases between them. Germline CDR1 and CDR2: MNHNS and SASEGT. The CDR3 length is 14 residues. The CDR3: CASTETGSNQPQHF. For the CDR3, the DNA is TGTGCCAGCACGGAGACAGGTTCTAATCAGCCCCAGCATTTT.

This clonotype occurred many times. The CDR3 nucleotides are TGTGCCAGCAGCCAAGACGACGGTTTTAATGAAAAACTGTTTTTT. Translated, it gives CASSQDDGFNEKLFF. This sequence joins TRBV4-2 and TRBJ1-4, with D uncertain. Trimming pared 0 bases from V and 4 bases from J, leaving 9 bases between. This CDR3 comprises 15 residues. CDR1 LGHNA and CDR2 YNFKEQ come from the germline V gene.

The chain carries TRBV7-2 and TRBJ2-2; possibly TRBD2 for D (6 bases). CDR1 and CDR2 (germline): SGHTA, FQGNSA. With 0 bases removed from V and 4 bases from J, the gap between germline ends came to 9 bases. The CDR3 sequence is 15 residues long. CDR3 loop: CASSLAGEATGELFF. The CDR3 region has the DNA TGTGCCAGCAGCTTAGCGGGGGAGGCCACCGGGGAGCTGTTTTTT.

This clonotype was observed many times. The rearrangement links TRBV15 to TRBJ2-4; weak D call: TRBD2 (6 bases). The germline gives CDR1 LNHNV, CDR2 YYDKDF (reference sequence). The CDR3 runs 13 residues. Trimming removed 5 bases from V and 9 bases from J, with 14 bases in between. The CDR3 coding sequence is TGTGCCACCAGCGGCGGGGATTGGGGCATTCAGTACTTC. Amino acids: CATSGGDWGIQYF.

The rearrangement links TRBV6-2 or TRBV6-3 to TRBJ1-4; no clear D gene. V was trimmed by 0 bases and J by 8 bases, leaving 4 bases between them. Germline loops: CDR1 MNHEY, CDR2 SVGEGT. The CDR3 has 12 amino acids. The CDR3 sequence: CASSYSREKLFF. CDR3 DNA: TGTGCCAGCAGTTACTCGAGAGAAAAACTGTTTTTT.

This clonotype was recorded a few times. The CDR3 sequence is CSVEAGGIADTQYF. The CDR3 bases are TGCAGCGTTGAAGCGGGGGGCATCGCAGATACGCAGTATTTT. The chain has TRBV29-1 and TRBJ2-3, with a weak D call TRBD2 (7 bases). The CDR3 has 14 amino acids. V was clipped by 1 base and J by 4 bases, with 12 bases between them. Germline lookup yields CDR1 SQVTM and CDR2 ANQGSEA.

The chain has TRBV20-1 and TRBJ2-3, with no clear D. Looked up from germline, CDR1 is DFQATT and CDR2 is SNEGSKA (reference sequence). V was cut by 0 bases and J by 0 bases, with 7 bases left in between. This CDR3 region has 14 residues. DNA of the CDR3: TGCAGTGCTAGAGATCCACTTAGCACAGATACGCAGTATTTT. Encoded protein: CSARDPLSTDTQYF.

This clonotype is labeled as medium-sized. The rearrangement uses TRBV5-1 and TRBJ1-5; D unresolved. Germline V CDR1 and CDR2: SGHRS, YFSETQ. V lost 1 base and J lost 1, with 9 bases in between. This CDR3 has 15 amino acids. CDR3 region: CASSLSAGSNQPQHF. The CDR3 nucleotides read TGCGCCAGCAGCTTGAGTGCCGGGAGCAATCAGCCCCAGCATTTT.

This sequence joins TRBV5-1 and TRBJ1-2; D possibly corresponds to TRBD1 (5 bases). The CDR3 length is 15 residues. V lost 0 bases and J 4 bases, leaving 13 bases between the germline ends. The V gene's germline CDR1 is SGHRS and CDR2 YFSETQ. CDR3 nucleotides: TGCGCCAGCAGCTTGGACCAAGACAGCTTCTATGGCTACACCTTC. Its translation is CASSLDQDSFYGYTF.

In this sample, this clonotype turned up a few times. The J gene is TRBJ2-1, the V gene TRBV20-1; TRBD1 or TRBD2 may be the D gene (5 bases each). Looked up from germline, CDR1 is DFQATT and CDR2 is SNEGSKA (reference sequence). The V end lost 4 bases, the J end lost 4 bases, and 20 bases lay between the germline ends. This CDR3 spans 16 amino acids. The CDR3 is CSATPRGTVGYNEQFF. In nucleotides, the CDR3 is TGCAGTGCTACCCCGAGGGGAACGGTAGGATACAATGAGCAGTTCTTC.

The chain carries TRBV27 and TRBJ2-3; D is unclear. Trimming left V 3 bases short and J 1 base short, with 14 bases between. The CDR3 loop spans 16 amino acids. The germline V gene encodes CDR1 MNHEY and CDR2 SMNVEV (reference sequence). The CDR3 DNA is TGTGCCAGCAGTTTGGGTCGGGCTGGTCGCACAGATACGCAGTATTTT. Translating gives CASSLGRAGRTDTQYF.

This clonotype was seen a handful of times. The chain links TRBV11-2 to TRBJ1-1, with D uncertain. Germline V gives CDR1 SGHAT, CDR2 FQNNGV. Trimming pared 4 bases from V and 1 base from J, leaving 7 bases between. CDR3 length equals 13 residues. The CDR3 loop is CASSSNRNTEAFF. The CDR3, as DNA: TGTGCCAGCAGCTCAAATAGGAACACTGAAGCTTTCTTT.

Concerning this clonotype itself: Since a much larger clone is just one base distant, this may be a read error. J is TRBJ1-1 and V is TRBV29-1, with D possibly TRBD1 on 5 matching bases. CDR3 length: 13 amino acids. The germline gives CDR1 SQVTM, CDR2 ANQGSEA. Deletions cut 6 bases from V and 0 bases from J, with 11 bases between. The CDR3 DNA follows: TGCAGCGTAAGACAGTGCTTGAACACTGAAGCTTTCTTT. It encodes CSVRQCLNTEAFF. Together with reference TRBV29-1 and TRBJ1-1, the CDR3 gives the full variable domain: SAVISQKPSRDICQRGTSLTIQCQVDSQVTMMFWYRQQPGQSLTLIATANQGSEATYESGFVIDKFPISRPNLTFSTLTVSNMSPEDSSIYLCSVRQCLNTEAFFGQGTRLTVV.

The DNA for the CDR3 is TGTGCCAGCATTACTAGACCGGGACAAGAAGCTTTCTTT. It yields the protein CASITRPGQEAFF. The genes are TRBV28 and TRBJ1-1; tentative D call: TRBD1 (6 bases). The CDR3 is made up of 13 amino acids. Germline CDR1 and CDR2: MDHEN and SYDVKM. Trimming cost V 7 bases and J 8 bases, with 17 bases left between them.

The chain couples TRBV29-1 to TRBJ2-1, with TRBD1 matching over 8 bases. Germline lookup yields CDR1 SQVTM and CDR2 ANQGSEA. The CDR3 totals 14 residues. V shed 5 bases, J shed 0 bases, and the junction held 3 bases outside the gene matches. The chain's CDR3 is CSVRTGISYNEQFF. In nucleotides, the CDR3 is TGCAGCGTTCGGACAGGGATCTCCTACAATGAGCAGTTCTTC.